The clone carrying this T cell receptor beta chain was seen a handful of times. The antigen remains unidentified. Patients were excluded because of uncontrolled infection, other autoimmune disease, pregnancy or lactation. Predating any ophthalmopathy symptoms, the blood sample was taken at first hyperthyroidism diagnosis. The sample originates from a study of T cells in Graves' hyperthyroidism and ophthalmopathy. Broader study findings: In simple terms, a model built on 13 V-J features told ophthalmopathy apart from stable hyperthyroidism. Median prediction lead before ophthalmopathy onset was 5 to 7.5 months with the model.

Amplification targeted TCR beta CDR3 regions from RNA transcripts. The HTBI set primed first-round TCR CDR3 RT-PCR. Using its own MiXCR run on the multiplex PCR reads, TCRdb lists one record per CDR3 protein. The data hold under 300,000 distinct CDR3 sequences, with about 14% observed a single time. The sequencing sample was made of blood. The sequence derives from a woman between 35 and 50 years old with Graves' hyperthyroidism that later progressed to Graves' ophthalmopathy.

The CDR3, as DNA: TGCAGTGCTAGAGATCAGAGGGACTATGGCTACACCTTC. Its protein is CSARDQRDYGYTF. The chain employs TRBV20-1 and TRBJ1-2; D not certain. The germline V and J ends were trimmed by 0 bases and 3 bases, with 8 bases remaining between them. The CDR3 covers 13 residues. Germline assignment: CDR1 DFQATT and CDR2 SNEGSKA (reference sequence).